This TCR beta chain was captured in a study of shared T cell receptors in the human thymus. Trimming cost V 4 bases and J 5 bases, with 10 bases left between them. CDR3 size: 12 residues. Germline assignment: CDR1 SGDLS and CDR2 YYNGEE. Measured with immunoSEQ multiplex PCR; TCRdb has only the in-frame clones, and not every one. The repertoire includes hundreds of thousands of clones, approximately 88% of them detected once, and 0.008% to 0.011% sits in the top ten. These same records also appear under a second study, on human thymus T cells. That work states: Resections obtained during corrective heart surgery supplied the thymus tissue. Thymic as well as blood repertoires seemed to favor certain V and J genes unevenly. What related research reported was that thymic repertoires overlapped highly among unrelated individuals.

The clonotype was recovered from a boy younger than two with a congenital heart defect. Sequencing was carried out using thymocytes. This chain connects TRBV9 to TRBJ2-7; D is unresolved. The chain's CDR3 is CASSPRSDEQYF. In nucleotides, the CDR3 is TGTGCCAGCAGCCCTCGGAGCGACGAGCAGTACTTC.